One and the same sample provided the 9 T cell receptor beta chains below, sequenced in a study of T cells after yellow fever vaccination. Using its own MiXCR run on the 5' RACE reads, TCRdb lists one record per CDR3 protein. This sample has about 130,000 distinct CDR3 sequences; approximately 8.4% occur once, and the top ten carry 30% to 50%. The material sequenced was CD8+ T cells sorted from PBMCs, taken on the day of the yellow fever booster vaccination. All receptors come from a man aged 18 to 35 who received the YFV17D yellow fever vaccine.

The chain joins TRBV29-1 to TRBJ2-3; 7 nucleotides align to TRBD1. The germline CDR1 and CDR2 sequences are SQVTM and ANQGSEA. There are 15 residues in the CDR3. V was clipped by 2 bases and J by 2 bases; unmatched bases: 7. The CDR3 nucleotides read TGCAGCGTTGAATACAGGGGCCAATTCACAGATACGCAGTATTTT. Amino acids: CSVEYRGQFTDTQYF.

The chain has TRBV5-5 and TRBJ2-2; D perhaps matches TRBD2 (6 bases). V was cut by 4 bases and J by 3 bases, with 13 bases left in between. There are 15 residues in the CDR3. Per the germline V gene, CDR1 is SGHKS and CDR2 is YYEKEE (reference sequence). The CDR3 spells CASSLGDWDTGELFF. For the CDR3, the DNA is TGTGCCAGCAGCCTGGGGGACTGGGACACCGGGGAGCTGTTTTTT.

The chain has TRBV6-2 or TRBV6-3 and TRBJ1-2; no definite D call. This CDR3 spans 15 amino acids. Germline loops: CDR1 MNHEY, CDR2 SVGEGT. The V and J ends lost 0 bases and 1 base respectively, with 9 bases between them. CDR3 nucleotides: TGTGCCAGCAGTTACTCGGCGACACATAACTATGGCTACACCTTC. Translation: CASSYSATHNYGYTF.

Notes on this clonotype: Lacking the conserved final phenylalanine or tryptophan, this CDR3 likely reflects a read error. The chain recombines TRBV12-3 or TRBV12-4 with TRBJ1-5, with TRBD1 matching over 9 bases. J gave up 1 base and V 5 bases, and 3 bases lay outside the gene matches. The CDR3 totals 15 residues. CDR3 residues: CASSHRGLSNQPQHI. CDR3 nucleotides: TGTGCCAGCAGTCACAGGGGGCTAAGCAATCAGCCCCAGCATATT.

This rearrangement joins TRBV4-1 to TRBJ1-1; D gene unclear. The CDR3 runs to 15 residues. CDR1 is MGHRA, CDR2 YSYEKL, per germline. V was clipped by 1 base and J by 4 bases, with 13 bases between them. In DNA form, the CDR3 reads TGCGCCAGCAGCCAAGCTCCGGGCCTGGGCACTGAAGCTTTCTTT. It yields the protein CASSQAPGLGTEAFF.

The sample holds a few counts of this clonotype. In DNA form, the CDR3 reads TGTGCCAGCAGTTATATCGGTCGGAAGGGCTACTACAATGAGCAGTTCTTC. This gives the protein CASSYIGRKGYYNEQFF. The chain combines TRBV6-2 or TRBV6-3 with TRBJ2-1; unclear D gene. The ends were cut back, 3 bases at V and 3 bases at J, with 18 bases in the middle. Germline V gene data show CDR1 as MNHEY and CDR2 as SVGEGT. This CDR3 spans 17 amino acids.

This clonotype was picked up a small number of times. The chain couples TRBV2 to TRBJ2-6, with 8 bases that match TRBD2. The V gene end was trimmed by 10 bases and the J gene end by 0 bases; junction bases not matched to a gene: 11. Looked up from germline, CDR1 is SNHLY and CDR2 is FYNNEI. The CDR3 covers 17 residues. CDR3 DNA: TGTGCCACACACCCCGGACTAGCCGCCTCTGGGGCCAACGTCCTGACTTTC. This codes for CATHPGLAASGANVLTF.

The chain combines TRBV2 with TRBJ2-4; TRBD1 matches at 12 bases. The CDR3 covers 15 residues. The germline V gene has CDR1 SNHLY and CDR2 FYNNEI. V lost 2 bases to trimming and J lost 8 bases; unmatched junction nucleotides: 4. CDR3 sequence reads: CASSERDRGLDIQYF. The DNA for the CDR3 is TGTGCCAGCAGTGAAAGGGACAGGGGGCTGGACATTCAGTACTTC.

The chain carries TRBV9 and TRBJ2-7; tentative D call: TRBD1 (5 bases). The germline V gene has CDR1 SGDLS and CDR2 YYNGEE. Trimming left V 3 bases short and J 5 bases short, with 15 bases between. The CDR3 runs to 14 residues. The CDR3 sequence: CASSALGQSHEQYF. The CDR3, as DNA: TGTGCCAGCAGCGCCTTGGGGCAGTCCCACGAGCAGTACTTC.